This T cell receptor beta chain was documented in a study of blood T cell repertoires in COVID-19. The wider study: Whether acute or convalescent, the COVID-19 samples came from the United States, Italy and Spain. T cells, B-cell-depleted T cells, or PBMCs supplied cDNA or gDNA.

The protocol was immunoSEQ multiplex PCR, while the TCRdb copy is restricted to in-frame clones and leaves out a portion. The data contain roughly 440,000 clones, 88% of them seen just once; the ten biggest clones take up around an eighth. This clone came up a few times. V lost 4 bases and J lost 8; bases outside the gene matches: 10. Germline V gene sequence: CDR1 MGHRA, CDR2 YSYEKL. The length of the CDR3 is 15 residues. Enrollment of patients from Seattle took place during active infection, with longitudinal follow-up. The sequencing sample was made of peripheral blood. This receptor was taken from a woman aged 50 to 60 with COVID-19, enrolled during active disease. The genes are TRBV4-1 and TRBJ1-4; 7 positions match TRBD1. CDR3 in amino acids: CASSPTGDESEKLFF. The CDR3 DNA reads TGCGCCAGCAGCCCCACAGGGGATGAGAGCGAAAAACTGTTTTTT.